This is a list of T cell receptor beta chains from one sample in a study of shared clonotypes between healthy human individuals. Assay used: immunoSEQ multiplex PCR; TCRdb lists only in-frame clones, some missing. Of about 2.1 million clones in the sample, approximately 92% were seen once. Sequencing input: naive CD8+ T cells from PBMCs. The receptors originated from a man aged 18-30 years in good health. Some clones in this sample may be carry-over from other donors' samples. Each CDR3 is given with its conserved first and last residue. Each record gives: clone size, V gene, D gene, J gene, CDR3 protein, CDR3 DNA. D genes are given only for firm matches. The size field is filled for only some rows; it gives once, few, many or a size class.

abundance: NA
v_gene: TRBV4-2
d_gene: NA
j_gene: TRBJ2-3
CDR3aa: CASSHRSTDTQYF
CDR3nt: TGTGCCAGCAGCCACCGATCCACAGATACGCAGTATTTT

abundance: NA
v_gene: TRBV7-7
d_gene: NA
j_gene: TRBJ2-1
CDR3aa: CASSLALQPYNEQFF
CDR3nt: TGTGCCAGCAGCTTAGCATTACAGCCCTACAATGAGCAGTTCTTC

abundance: once
v_gene: TRBV6-5
d_gene: TRBD1
j_gene: TRBJ1-4
CDR3aa: CASSTTDRVGEKLFF
CDR3nt: TGTGCCAGCAGCACAACTGACAGGGTCGGGGAAAAACTGTTTTTT

abundance: NA
v_gene: TRBV7-9
d_gene: NA
j_gene: TRBJ1-2
CDR3aa: CASSFTFVLAGYTF
CDR3nt: TGTGCCAGCAGCTTTACCTTTGTCTTAGCTGGCTACACCTTC

abundance: once
v_gene: TRBV10-3
d_gene: NA
j_gene: TRBJ2-7
CDR3aa: CAISESTGYSYEQYF
CDR3nt: TGTGCCATCAGTGAGTCCACAGGTTACTCCTACGAGCAGTACTTC

abundance: NA
v_gene: TRBV27
d_gene: NA
j_gene: TRBJ2-1
CDR3aa: CASSPIAEAGNEQFF
CDR3nt: TGTGCCAGCAGTCCCATAGCGGAGGCGGGCAATGAGCAGTTCTTC

abundance: NA
v_gene: TRBV4-3
d_gene: TRBD2
j_gene: TRBJ2-1
CDR3aa: CASSQDRTSLGYNEQFF
CDR3nt: TGCGCCAGCAGCCAAGATAGGACTAGTCTGGGGTACAATGAGCAGTTCTTC

abundance: NA
v_gene: TRBV13
d_gene: TRBD1
j_gene: TRBJ2-1
CDR3aa: CASSLTGWAYNEQFF
CDR3nt: TGTGCCAGCAGCTTGACAGGGTGGGCCTACAATGAGCAGTTCTTC

abundance: NA
v_gene: TRBV19
d_gene: TRBD2
j_gene: TRBJ2-7
CDR3aa: CASSMGLAESYEQYF
CDR3nt: TGTGCCAGTAGTATGGGACTAGCGGAATCCTACGAGCAGTACTTC

abundance: NA
v_gene: TRBV9
d_gene: NA
j_gene: TRBJ2-3
CDR3aa: CASSELVLVTDTQYF
CDR3nt: TGTGCCAGCAGCGAACTAGTTTTAGTGACAGATACGCAGTATTTT

abundance: NA
v_gene: TRBV29-1
d_gene: TRBD2
j_gene: TRBJ2-1
CDR3aa: CSALLAGGGNEQFF
CDR3nt: TGCAGCGCCTTGCTAGCGGGAGGGGGAAATGAGCAGTTCTTC

abundance: NA
v_gene: TRBV27
d_gene: TRBD1
j_gene: TRBJ1-1
CDR3aa: CASSLRAGGDAEAFF
CDR3nt: TGTGCCAGCAGTTTAAGGGCAGGGGGCGACGCTGAAGCTTTCTTT

abundance: NA
v_gene: TRBV4-1
d_gene: TRBD1
j_gene: TRBJ2-5
CDR3aa: CASSQDLGQDRETQYF
CDR3nt: TGCGCCAGCAGCCAAGATTTAGGACAGGATCGGGAGACCCAGTACTTC

abundance: NA
v_gene: TRBV27
d_gene: TRBD2
j_gene: TRBJ2-3
CDR3aa: CASKTSRFSTDTQYF
CDR3nt: TGTGCCAGCAAGACTAGCAGATTTAGCACAGATACGCAGTATTTT

abundance: NA
v_gene: TRBV10-3
d_gene: NA
j_gene: TRBJ1-1
CDR3aa: CAISESPGNTEAFF
CDR3nt: TGTGCCATCAGTGAGTCGCCGGGGAACACTGAAGCTTTCTTT

abundance: NA
v_gene: TRBV7-9
d_gene: NA
j_gene: TRBJ1-1
CDR3aa: CASSHREGPEAFF
CDR3nt: TGTGCCAGCAGCCACAGGGAAGGGCCTGAAGCTTTCTTT

abundance: NA
v_gene: TRBV29-1
d_gene: TRBD2
j_gene: TRBJ2-3
CDR3aa: CSVSTVEREGTDTQYF
CDR3nt: TGCAGCGTTTCAACAGTGGAGCGGGAGGGCACAGATACGCAGTATTTT

abundance: once
v_gene: TRBV6-5
d_gene: TRBD1
j_gene: TRBJ1-2
CDR3aa: CASSYLETQGYGYTF
CDR3nt: TGTGCCAGCAGTTACCTCGAGACACAGGGGTATGGCTACACCTTC

abundance: NA
v_gene: TRBV5-6
d_gene: TRBD1
j_gene: TRBJ2-5
CDR3aa: CASSTWTGRGDQYF
CDR3nt: TGTGCCAGCAGCACATGGACAGGGCGAGGCGACCAGTACTTC

abundance: once
v_gene: TRBV9
d_gene: NA
j_gene: TRBJ2-7
CDR3aa: CASSEGSSVIYEQYF
CDR3nt: TGTGCCAGCAGCGAGGGGTCTAGCGTTATCTACGAGCAGTACTTC

abundance: NA
v_gene: TRBV11-3
d_gene: TRBD2
j_gene: TRBJ2-7
CDR3aa: CASSLGTTYEQYF
CDR3nt: TGTGCCAGCAGCCTCGGGACTACCTACGAGCAGTACTTC

abundance: NA
v_gene: TRBV4-1
d_gene: NA
j_gene: TRBJ1-1
CDR3aa: CASSQEGANTEAFF
CDR3nt: TGCGCCAGCAGCCAAGAGGGAGCGAACACTGAAGCTTTCTTT

abundance: NA
v_gene: TRBV5-6
d_gene: TRBD2
j_gene: TRBJ2-1
CDR3aa: CASSLAGAGGPYNEQFF
CDR3nt: TGTGCCAGCAGCTTGGCGGGGGCGGGAGGGCCCTACAATGAGCAGTTCTTC

abundance: NA
v_gene: TRBV28
d_gene: TRBD2
j_gene: TRBJ2-1
CDR3aa: CASEREWEQFF
CDR3nt: TGTGCCAGCGAGCGGGAATGGGAGCAGTTCTTC

abundance: NA
v_gene: TRBV29-1
d_gene: NA
j_gene: TRBJ2-7
CDR3aa: CSVVFRARVYEQYF
CDR3nt: TGCAGCGTTGTTTTCCGGGCGAGGGTCTACGAGCAGTACTTC

abundance: NA
v_gene: TRBV6-1
d_gene: NA
j_gene: TRBJ1-5
CDR3aa: CASSQVSNQPQHF
CDR3nt: TGTGCCAGCAGCCAGGTGAGCAATCAGCCCCAGCATTTT

abundance: NA
v_gene: TRBV9
d_gene: TRBD1
j_gene: TRBJ2-7
CDR3aa: CASSKGTGRLYEQYF
CDR3nt: TGTGCCAGCAGCAAAGGGACAGGGCGACTCTACGAGCAGTACTTC

abundance: NA
v_gene: TRBV10-3
d_gene: NA
j_gene: TRBJ2-7
CDR3aa: CAIRRPDAYEQYF
CDR3nt: TGTGCCATCCGTCGCCCTGATGCCTACGAGCAGTACTTC

abundance: NA
v_gene: TRBV4-1
d_gene: TRBD1
j_gene: TRBJ1-3
CDR3aa: CASSQGTGAGNTIYF
CDR3nt: TGCGCCAGCAGCCAAGGGACAGGGGCTGGAAACACCATATATTTT

abundance: NA
v_gene: TRBV27
d_gene: NA
j_gene: TRBJ2-5
CDR3aa: CASSFAGLQETQYF
CDR3nt: TGTGCCAGCAGTTTTGCAGGCCTCCAAGAGACCCAGTACTTC

abundance: NA
v_gene: TRBV2
d_gene: NA
j_gene: TRBJ2-7
CDR3aa: CARGGSWNEQYF
CDR3nt: TGTGCCAGAGGGGGGTCTTGGAACGAGCAGTACTTC

abundance: NA
v_gene: TRBV28
d_gene: NA
j_gene: TRBJ1-1
CDR3aa: CASSRSGEGMNTEAFF
CDR3nt: TGTGCCAGCAGCCGATCCGGGGAGGGTATGAACACTGAAGCTTTCTTT

abundance: once
v_gene: TRBV7-9
d_gene: TRBD1
j_gene: TRBJ2-5
CDR3aa: CASRTTGGETQYF
CDR3nt: TGTGCCAGCAGAACGACAGGGGGGGAGACCCAGTACTTC

abundance: NA
v_gene: TRBV2
d_gene: TRBD2
j_gene: TRBJ2-1
CDR3aa: CASSHLAGETHNEQFF
CDR3nt: TGTGCCAGCAGCCATCTAGCGGGAGAGACCCACAATGAGCAGTTCTTC

abundance: NA
v_gene: TRBV5-5
d_gene: NA
j_gene: TRBJ2-7
CDR3aa: CASSLDLGFSYEQYF
CDR3nt: TGTGCCAGCAGCTTGGATCTCGGGTTCTCCTACGAGCAGTACTTC

abundance: NA
v_gene: TRBV2
d_gene: NA
j_gene: TRBJ2-5
CDR3aa: CASSEGDSQETQYF
CDR3nt: TGTGCCAGCAGTGAAGGAGACAGCCAAGAGACCCAGTACTTC

abundance: NA
v_gene: TRBV9
d_gene: NA
j_gene: TRBJ2-5
CDR3aa: CASSVWDSQETQYF
CDR3nt: TGTGCCAGCAGCGTATGGGACTCCCAAGAGACCCAGTACTTC

abundance: NA
v_gene: TRBV15
d_gene: NA
j_gene: TRBJ2-7
CDR3aa: CATSRRRASSYEQYF
CDR3nt: TGTGCCACCAGCAGAAGGAGGGCAAGCTCCTACGAGCAGTACTTC

abundance: once
v_gene: TRBV10-1
d_gene: NA
j_gene: TRBJ2-3
CDR3aa: CASSVGLFTSTDTQYF
CDR3nt: TGCGCCAGCAGTGTTGGGCTCTTTACTAGCACAGATACGCAGTATTTT

abundance: NA
v_gene: TRBV7-9
d_gene: TRBD1
j_gene: TRBJ2-1
CDR3aa: CASAGTGDSYNEQFF
CDR3nt: TGTGCCAGCGCCGGGACAGGGGACTCCTACAATGAGCAGTTCTTC

abundance: NA
v_gene: TRBV11-1
d_gene: NA
j_gene: TRBJ2-5
CDR3aa: CASSSQGIGQETQYF
CDR3nt: TGTGCCAGCAGCTCCCAGGGTATTGGGCAAGAGACCCAGTACTTC

abundance: NA
v_gene: TRBV4-1
d_gene: NA
j_gene: TRBJ2-7
CDR3aa: CASSQELGPSYEQYF
CDR3nt: TGCGCCAGCAGCCAAGAGCTGGGTCCCTCCTACGAGCAGTACTTC

abundance: NA
v_gene: TRBV27
d_gene: TRBD1
j_gene: TRBJ2-2
CDR3aa: CASSLLGQGMSGELFF
CDR3nt: TGTGCCAGCAGTTTATTGGGACAGGGTATGTCCGGGGAGCTGTTTTTT

abundance: NA
v_gene: TRBV27
d_gene: TRBD1
j_gene: TRBJ1-2
CDR3aa: CASSLIMVAGQGAYGYTF
CDR3nt: TGTGCCAGCAGTTTAATCATGGTGGCGGGACAGGGGGCCTATGGCTACACCTTC

abundance: NA
v_gene: TRBV29-1
d_gene: NA
j_gene: TRBJ1-4
CDR3aa: CSARQDEKLFF
CDR3nt: TGCAGCGCTAGACAGGACGAAAAACTGTTTTTT

abundance: few
v_gene: TRBV7-6
d_gene: NA
j_gene: TRBJ1-2
CDR3aa: CASSGSRTVRGYTF
CDR3nt: TGTGCCAGCAGCGGTTCGCGTACAGTTCGTGGCTACACCTTC

abundance: NA
v_gene: TRBV5-6
d_gene: NA
j_gene: TRBJ2-2
CDR3aa: CASSLGRFANTGELFF
CDR3nt: TGTGCCAGCAGCTTGGGAAGGTTCGCGAACACCGGGGAGCTGTTTTTT

abundance: once
v_gene: TRBV11-2
d_gene: NA
j_gene: TRBJ2-7
CDR3aa: CASSRMRGREPEQYF
CDR3nt: TGTGCCAGCAGTCGGATGAGAGGCAGGGAACCCGAGCAGTACTTC

abundance: few
v_gene: TRBV10-3
d_gene: NA
j_gene: TRBJ1-1
CDR3aa: CAISERQAEAFF
CDR3nt: TGTGCCATCAGTGAGCGACAGGCTGAAGCTTTCTTT

abundance: NA
v_gene: TRBV27
d_gene: NA
j_gene: TRBJ2-7
CDR3aa: CASSLMPGLSYEQYF
CDR3nt: TGTGCCAGCAGTTTGATGCCAGGACTATCCTACGAGCAGTACTTC

abundance: NA
v_gene: TRBV28
d_gene: NA
j_gene: TRBJ1-1
CDR3aa: CASSSGTGNTEAFF
CDR3nt: TGTGCCAGCAGCTCCGGGACGGGGAACACTGAAGCTTTCTTT

abundance: NA
v_gene: TRBV28
d_gene: NA
j_gene: TRBJ1-5
CDR3aa: CACEQGRSNQPQHF
CDR3nt: TGTGCCTGCGAACAGGGCCGTAGCAATCAGCCCCAGCATTTT

abundance: NA
v_gene: TRBV9
d_gene: TRBD1
j_gene: TRBJ2-5
CDR3aa: CASSVAGGQETQYF
CDR3nt: TGCGCCAGCAGCGTAGCAGGGGGTCAAGAGACCCAGTACTTC

abundance: NA
v_gene: TRBV7-2
d_gene: TRBD1
j_gene: TRBJ2-7
CDR3aa: CASSPRDRDHEQYF
CDR3nt: TGTGCCAGCAGCCCCCGGGACAGGGACCACGAGCAGTACTTC

abundance: NA
v_gene: TRBV7-8
d_gene: NA
j_gene: TRBJ1-2
CDR3aa: CASSLEVGGIYGYTF
CDR3nt: TGTGCCAGCAGCTTAGAAGTTGGAGGAATCTATGGCTACACCTTC

abundance: NA
v_gene: TRBV25-1
d_gene: TRBD1
j_gene: TRBJ2-2
CDR3aa: CASSEDRAGELFF
CDR3nt: TGTGCCAGCAGTGAGGACAGGGCCGGGGAGCTGTTTTTT

abundance: once
v_gene: TRBV7-2
d_gene: NA
j_gene: TRBJ2-7
CDR3aa: CASSLVPDEQYF
CDR3nt: TGTGCCAGCAGCTTAGTCCCGGACGAGCAGTACTTC

abundance: NA
v_gene: TRBV28
d_gene: NA
j_gene: TRBJ1-2
CDR3aa: CASSSRANYGYTF
CDR3nt: TGTGCCAGCAGTTCCCGGGCTAACTATGGCTACACCTTC

abundance: NA
v_gene: TRBV11-2
d_gene: TRBD1
j_gene: TRBJ2-3
CDR3aa: CASSQHRGATDTQYF
CDR3nt: TGTGCCAGCAGCCAGCACAGGGGCGCCACAGATACGCAGTATTTT

abundance: NA
v_gene: TRBV27
d_gene: NA
j_gene: TRBJ2-7
CDR3aa: CASSPTPGRTYEQYF
CDR3nt: TGTGCCAGCAGTCCCACCCCGGGACGGACTTACGAGCAGTACTTC